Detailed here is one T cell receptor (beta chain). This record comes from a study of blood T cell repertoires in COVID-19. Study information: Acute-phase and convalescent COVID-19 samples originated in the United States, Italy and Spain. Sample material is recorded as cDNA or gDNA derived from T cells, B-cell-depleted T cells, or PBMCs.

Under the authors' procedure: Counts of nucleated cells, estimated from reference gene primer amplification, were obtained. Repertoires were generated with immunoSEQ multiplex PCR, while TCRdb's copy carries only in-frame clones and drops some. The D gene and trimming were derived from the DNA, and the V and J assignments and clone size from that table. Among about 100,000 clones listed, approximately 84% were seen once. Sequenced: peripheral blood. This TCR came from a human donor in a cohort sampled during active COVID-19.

The CDR3 protein is CASRRTGQNYGYTF. The CDR3 DNA follows: TGTGCCAGCAGAAGGACGGGACAGAACTATGGCTACACCTTC. The gene calls are TRBV7-2 and TRBJ1-2; TRBD1 matches 7 bases. Trimming took 6 bases from V and 2 from J; bases not matched to a gene: 6. Germline V gene sequence: CDR1 SGHTA, CDR2 FQGNSA. This CDR3 region has 14 residues.